A selection of T cell receptor beta chains follows, all from one sample in a study of shared clonotypes between healthy human individuals. TCRdb's table, derived via immunoSEQ multiplex PCR, lists solely in-frame clones and lacks some. This repertoire shows about 2 million clones, approximately 94% found once; its top ten account for roughly 1.1%. The sample taken for sequencing was naive CD8+ T cells sorted from blood. Receptors originate from a man younger than 35 in good health. Each CDR3 is given with its conserved first and last residue.

J: TRBJ1-3
V: TRBV5-1
CDR3: CASSLGQDSGNTIYF

J: TRBJ2-7
V: TRBV7-9
CDR3: CASSPGQGVYEQYF

J: TRBJ2-3
V: TRBV15
CDR3: CATSRAGDNTDTQYF

J: TRBJ1-1
V: TRBV5-1
CDR3: CASSLARVATEAFF

J: TRBJ2-7
V: TRBV6-1
CDR3: CASSEFGTGWYEQYF

J: TRBJ2-5
V: TRBV9
CDR3: CASSVGSIQETQYF

J: TRBJ1-5
V: TRBV2
CDR3: CASLPGQGAVQPQHF

J: TRBJ2-7
V: TRBV18
CDR3: CASSPADRNSYEQYF

J: TRBJ1-5
V: TRBV27
CDR3: CASSFMFGDQPQHF

J: TRBJ2-1
V: TRBV9
CDR3: CASSLSSGAGNEQFF

J: TRBJ1-5
V: TRBV27
CDR3: CASSGTVDSNQPQHF

J: TRBJ2-1
V: TRBV28
CDR3: CASSLLGEKNEQFF

J: TRBJ1-2
V: TRBV6-6
CDR3: CASSTYNYGYTF

J: TRBJ1-4
V: TRBV28
CDR3: CASSFAGEKLFF

J: TRBJ2-5
V: TRBV11-2
CDR3: CASSLWAGEETQYF

J: TRBJ1-1
V: TRBV6-5
CDR3: CASSYQGVTEAFF

J: TRBJ1-2
V: TRBV5-1
CDR3: CASSPNEAGDYGYTF

J: TRBJ2-5
V: TRBV27
CDR3: CASSPLGQETQYF

J: TRBJ2-3
V: TRBV4-3
CDR3: CASSKKDKAGDTQYF

J: TRBJ2-2
V: TRBV10-2
CDR3: CASSEPLTNQGGELFF

J: TRBJ1-2
V: TRBV21-1
CDR3: CASSNTGTNCGYTF

J: TRBJ2-1
V: TRBV27
CDR3: CASSLAWGYSPNEQFF

J: TRBJ2-1
V: TRBV27
CDR3: CASRVLAGDDEQFF

J: TRBJ1-5
V: TRBV10-3
CDR3: CAAERGVNQPQHF

J: TRBJ2-4
V: TRBV10-2
CDR3: CASLDGRLQYF

J: TRBJ2-3
V: TRBV7-9
CDR3: CASSFYGTDTQYF

J: TRBJ1-6
V: TRBV7-8
CDR3: CASSLVDGPNSPLHF

J: TRBJ1-5
V: TRBV6-4
CDR3: CASICPQGARGQPQHF

J: TRBJ2-3
V: TRBV18
CDR3: CASSPPGTSGAEGDTQYF

J: TRBJ2-5
V: TRBV6-5
CDR3: CASSPQGWEETQYF

J: TRBJ1-2
V: TRBV9
CDR3: CASSPEGGLYGYTF

J: TRBJ2-2
V: TRBV19
CDR3: CASSPRAGTGELFF

J: TRBJ1-1
V: TRBV7-9
CDR3: CASSTQGGGNTEAFF

J: TRBJ2-7
V: TRBV7-9
CDR3: CASSLGREEQYF

J: TRBJ1-1
V: TRBV29-1
CDR3: CSVEGQGETEAFF

J: TRBJ2-2
V: TRBV6-5
CDR3: CASSYRAGHTGELFF

J: TRBJ1-6
V: TRBV11-2
CDR3: CASSAGPQGTDSPLHF

J: TRBJ2-5
V: TRBV14
CDR3: CASSSEPGGQETQYF

J: TRBJ2-2
V: TRBV9
CDR3: CASSAFPPPGWTGELFF

J: TRBJ2-7
V: TRBV13
CDR3: CASSFGTGTYEQYF

J: TRBJ1-2
V: TRBV6-1
CDR3: CASSTLIEYGYTF